This TCR beta chain was profiled in a study of T cell responses to AZD1222 COVID-19 vaccine. From germline, CDR1 is SGDLS and CDR2 YYNGEE. This CDR3 contains 16 residues. Deletions cut 4 bases from V and 2 bases from J, with 16 bases between. General observations from the study: There were mostly white British donors and more females than males, and clonal diversity was possibly underestimated. Spike-wide vaccine-associated CD4 TCRs dominated at 160-218 and 743-854. The study reported that nearly half of spike-specific TCRs target unmutated variant regions. After the peak T cell response, and only then, were repertoires sampled.

The table came from immunoSEQ multiplex PCR; TCRdb's copy has only in-frame clones and leaves some out. The table has approximately 110,000 clones, 87% seen once. In its sample, this clone was seen a few times. The antigen is not known. Source: peripheral blood, taken 28 days after the second AZD1222 dose. The chain combines TRBV9 with TRBJ1-3; perhaps TRBD1 as D (5 bases). The sequence was obtained from an adult who received the AZD1222 COVID-19 vaccine. The CDR3 region is CASSQKGIGTGNTIYF. The CDR3 DNA reads as TGTGCCAGCAGCCAGAAGGGGATTGGTACTGGAAACACCATATATTTT.